Sequencing of this T cell receptor beta chain was carried out in a study of T-cell reconstitution after alpha-beta-depleted transplantation in children. Unique molecular identifiers were incorporated during preparation of the TCRbeta library. Each CDR3 protein gets one entry after TCRdb re-called the PCR reads with MiXCR. The table lists approximately 230,000 distinct CDR3 sequences, 20% to 30% of them singletons. This clonotype turned up a few times. This receptor was taken from a female patient aged 2 to 10 who had a stem cell transplant for congenital amegakaryocytic thrombocytopenia, so the T cells may come from the graft donor. Sequenced here: PBMCs, mostly from graft donor cells, sampled 360 days after TCRalphabeta/CD19-depleted stem cell transplant.

The CDR3 nucleotides are TGTGCCAGCAGTCTTTGGGAGGGGGCGCAGCTCCTCCACTTT. Translated: CASSLWEGAQLLHF. This chain uses TRBV28 with TRBJ1-6, with TRBD1 matching 7 bases. V trimming: 5 bases; J trimming: 15 bases; junction bases outside the gene matches: 13. CDR1 MDHEN and CDR2 SYDVKM come from the germline V gene. CDR3 length equals 14 residues.